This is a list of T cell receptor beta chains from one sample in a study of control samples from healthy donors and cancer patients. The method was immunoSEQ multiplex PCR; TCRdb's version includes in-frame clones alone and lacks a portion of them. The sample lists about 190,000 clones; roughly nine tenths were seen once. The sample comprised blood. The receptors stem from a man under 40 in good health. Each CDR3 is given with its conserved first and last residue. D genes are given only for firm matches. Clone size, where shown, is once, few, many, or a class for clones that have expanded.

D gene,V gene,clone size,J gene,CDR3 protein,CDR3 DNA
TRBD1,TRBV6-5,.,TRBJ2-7,CASRGQASSYEQYF,TGTGCCAGCAGGGGACAGGCATCCTCCTACGAGCAGTACTTC
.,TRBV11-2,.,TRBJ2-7,CASSTRTAHEQYF,TGTGCCAGCAGCACCCGGACGGCTCACGAGCAGTACTTC
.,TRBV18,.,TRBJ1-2,CASSDLARVHYGYTF,TGTGCCAGCTCAGACTTAGCCCGGGTTCACTATGGCTACACCTTC
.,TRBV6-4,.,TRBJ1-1,CASSLSGDTEAFF,TGTGCCAGCAGTTTGTCAGGGGACACTGAAGCTTTCTTT
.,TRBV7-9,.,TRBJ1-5,CASSRTENQPQHF,TGTGCCAGTTCCAGGACGGAAAATCAGCCCCAGCATTTT
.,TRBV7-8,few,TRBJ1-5,CASSPLRGLSNQPQHF,TGTGCCAGCAGCCCGCTAAGAGGTCTGAGCAATCAGCCCCAGCATTTT
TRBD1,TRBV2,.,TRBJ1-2,CASRGDRAYGYTF,TGTGCCAGCAGAGGGGACAGGGCCTATGGCTACACCTTC
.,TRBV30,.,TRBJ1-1,CAWSVGGNTEAFF,TGTGCCTGGAGTGTAGGGGGGAACACTGAAGCTTTCTTT
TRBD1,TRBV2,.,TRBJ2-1,CASSESHRGFENEQFF,TGTGCCAGCAGTGAATCTCACAGGGGCTTTGAGAATGAGCAGTTCTTC
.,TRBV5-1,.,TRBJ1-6,CASSALPGALRNSPLHF,TGCGCCAGCAGCGCCCTTCCAGGGGCATTGAGGAATTCACCCCTCCACTTT
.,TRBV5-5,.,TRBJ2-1,CASSWREQGSSYNEQFF,TGTGCCAGCAGCTGGAGGGAGCAGGGAAGCTCCTACAATGAGCAGTTCTTC
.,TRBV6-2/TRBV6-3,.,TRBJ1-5,CASSYGFQPQHF,TGTGCCAGCAGTTACGGTTTTCAGCCCCAGCATTTT
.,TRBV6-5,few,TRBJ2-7,CASSYSKGMGEQYF,TGTGCCAGCAGTTACTCGAAGGGGATGGGCGAGCAGTACTTC
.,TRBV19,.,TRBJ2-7,CASSIQGLYEQYF,TGTGCCAGTAGTATCCAGGGTTTGTACGAGCAGTACTTC
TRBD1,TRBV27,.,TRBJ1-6,CASSAYDRDSPLHF,TGTGCCAGCAGTGCATATGACAGGGATTCACCCCTCCACTTT
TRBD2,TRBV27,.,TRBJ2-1,CASSGGVSTYNEQFF,TGTGCCAGCAGTGGGGGGGTCTCCACCTACAATGAGCAGTTCTTC
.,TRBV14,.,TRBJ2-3,CASSRMGGQGTDTQYF,TGTGCCAGCTCGCGGATGGGGGGGCAGGGAACAGATACGCAGTATTTT
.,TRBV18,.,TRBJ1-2,CASSPLDGPNYGYTF,TGTGCCAGCTCACCACTCGACGGACCTAACTATGGCTACACCTTC
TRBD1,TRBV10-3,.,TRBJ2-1,CAIGTGSNEQFF,TGTGCCATCGGGACAGGGTCCAATGAGCAGTTCTTC
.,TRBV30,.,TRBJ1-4,CAWSGSRGGNEKLFF,TGTGCCTGGAGTGGGTCGCGGGGGGGAAATGAAAAACTGTTTTTT
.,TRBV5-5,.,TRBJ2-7,CASSLWAFEQYF,TGTGCCAGCAGCTTGTGGGCGTTCGAGCAGTACTTC
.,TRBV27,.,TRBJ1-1,CASSYALRAEAFF,TGTGCCAGCAGTTACGCCCTCCGGGCTGAAGCTTTCTTT
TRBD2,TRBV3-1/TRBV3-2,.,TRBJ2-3,CASSRRRTRAQYF,TGTGCCAGCAGCCGCCGACGGACTAGAGCGCAGTATTTT
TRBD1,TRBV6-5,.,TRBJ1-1,CASSLGTGGTEAFF,TGTGCCAGCAGTTTAGGGACAGGGGGCACTGAAGCTTTCTTT
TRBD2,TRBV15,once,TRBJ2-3,CATSRDSSGDRTDTQYF,TGTGCCACCAGCAGAGATTCCAGCGGGGACCGCACAGATACGCAGTATTTT
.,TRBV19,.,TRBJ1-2,CASSTADRSSNYGYTF,TGTGCCAGTAGTACTGCGGACCGATCTTCTAACTATGGCTACACCTTC
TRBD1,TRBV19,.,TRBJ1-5,CASRGGTGVTSNQPQHF,TGTGCCAGTAGGGGCGGGACAGGGGTAACTAGCAATCAGCCCCAGCATTTT
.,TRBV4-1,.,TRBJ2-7,CASSRPGPDYEQYF,TGCGCCAGCAGCCGGCCGGGACCGGATTACGAGCAGTACTTC
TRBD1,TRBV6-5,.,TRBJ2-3,CASRARDRSTDTQYF,TGTGCCAGCAGAGCCCGGGACAGAAGCACAGATACGCAGTATTTT